A selection of T cell receptor beta chains follows, all from one sample in a study of T-cell reconstitution after alpha-beta-depleted transplantation in children. TCRdb analysed the PCR reads with MiXCR anew, one entry per CDR3 protein. This sample yields fewer than 400,000 distinct CDR3 sequences, of which over 20% are seen a single time; 3.5% to 4% belongs to the top ten. The sequences come from PBMCs from the stem cell graft donor, collected from the stem cell graft. These receptors all stem from a human donor who donated a stem cell graft to a child with acute myeloid leukemia. The CDR3 runs from the conserved cysteine through the conserved F or W. A D gene is named only where the DNA matches it firmly. Only some rows state a clone size, as once, few, many or a class for expanded clones.

14,TRBD2,many,TRBJ2-1,TRBV20-1,TGCAGTGCTGCAACCGGGACTAGATTCGGTGAGCAGTTCTTC,CSAATGTRFGEQFF
11,NA,few,TRBJ2-1,TRBV6-5,TGTGCCAGCAGTTACCTCGATGAGCAGTTCTTC,CASSYLDEQFF
16,TRBD2,many,TRBJ2-3,TRBV20-1,TGCAGTGCTAGACCCAGGACTAGCGGGATACGAGATACGCAGTATTTT,CSARPRTSGIRDTQYF
17,TRBD1,NA,TRBJ1-2,TRBV28,TGTGCCAGCAGTTGGGGGGGACAGTCGACGTCTAACTATGGCTACACCTTC,CASSWGGQSTSNYGYTF
15,NA,NA,TRBJ1-5,TRBV5-5,TGTGCCAGCAGCTTGCGAGGGTTAGGCTCTCAGCCCCAGCATTTT,CASSLRGLGSQPQHF
13,TRBD1,NA,TRBJ2-1,TRBV12-3/TRBV12-4,TGTGCCAGCAGCCTTCAAACAGGGGCTGAGCAGTTCTTC,CASSLQTGAEQFF
12,TRBD1,NA,TRBJ1-5,TRBV29-1,TGCAGCGCGGGGACAGGGTCTCAGCCCCAGCATTTT,CSAGTGSQPQHF
12,NA,few,TRBJ2-7,TRBV24-1,TGTGCCACCAGTGGGGCGGGCAACGAGCAGTACTTC,CATSGAGNEQYF
15,TRBD2,few,TRBJ2-1,TRBV7-9,TGTGCCAGCAGCTCCGGGACTAGCGGGCTCAATGAGCAGTTCTTC,CASSSGTSGLNEQFF
13,TRBD2,NA,TRBJ2-7,TRBV20-1,TGCAGTGCTAGGCCGGGACTAGGCTACGAGCAGTACTTC,CSARPGLGYEQYF
12,NA,few,TRBJ2-5,TRBV12-3/TRBV12-4,TGTGCCAGCAGTTTTTCTTTAGAGACCCAGTACTTC,CASSFSLETQYF
16,NA,many,TRBJ1-1,TRBV25-1,TGTGCCAGCAGTGAATATGGAGGTAGGAGGAACACTGAAGCTTTCTTT,CASSEYGGRRNTEAFF
13,NA,NA,TRBJ2-7,TRBV20-1,TGCAGTGCTTTCCCTGACCCAGGGATCGAGCAGTACTTC,CSAFPDPGIEQYF
14,NA,many,TRBJ2-5,TRBV20-1,TGCAGTGCTAGAGTAGGACGGCGCCAAGAGACCCAGTACTTC,CSARVGRRQETQYF
16,NA,NA,TRBJ1-1,TRBV27,TGTGCCAGCATGGAGGCTCTTAGGGAGGTGGGCACTGAAGTTTTCTTT,CASMEALREVGTEVFF
13,TRBD2,few,TRBJ2-7,TRBV7-9,TGTGCCAGCAGCCCCACTAGCGTCTACGAGCAGTACTTC,CASSPTSVYEQYF
12,NA,many,TRBJ2-3,TRBV12-3/TRBV12-4,TGTGCCAGCACCTCCAACACAGATACGCAGTATTTT,CASTSNTDTQYF
14,NA,few,TRBJ2-7,TRBV6-5,TGTGCCAGCAGTTACTCGAGACAGTCCTACGAGCAGTACTTC,CASSYSRQSYEQYF
14,NA,few,TRBJ2-3,TRBV15,TGTGCCACCAGCAGGGAACAGGGTCGAGTTACGCAGTATTTT,CATSREQGRVTQYF
14,NA,NA,TRBJ2-1,TRBV11-2,TGTGCCAGCAGCTCTCCGGGACTCTTTAATGAGCAGTTCTTC,CASSSPGLFNEQFF
18,TRBD2,few,TRBJ2-5,TRBV4-1,TGCGCCAGCAGCCAAGATCGGGATAGCGGGAGGCAGCGTGAGACCCAGTACTTC,CASSQDRDSGRQRETQYF
13,NA,many,TRBJ1-2,TRBV29-1,TGCAGCGTTGATCTCTCCAGGAACTATGGCTACACCTTC,CSVDLSRNYGYTF
15,NA,NA,TRBJ2-5,TRBV7-2,TGTGCCAGCAGCCCCGATGGTACTACCCAAGAGACCCAGTACTTC,CASSPDGTTQETQYF
16,TRBD2,NA,TRBJ2-1,TRBV7-9,TGTGCCAGCAGCTCAAGGACAGACTTAGCGGGAGAGGAGCAGTTCTTC,CASSSRTDLAGEEQFF
13,NA,few,TRBJ2-7,TRBV6-2/TRBV6-3,TGTGCCAGCAGTTATTCAAGGGGCTACGAGCAGTACTTC,CASSYSRGYEQYF
14,NA,few,TRBJ2-7,TRBV9,TGTGCCAGCAGCGTGCAGGGGACCTCGGATGAGCAGTACTTC,CASSVQGTSDEQYF
12,NA,few,TRBJ2-1,TRBV7-2,TGTGCCAGCCGCGCTTTTTACAATGAGCAGTTCTTC,CASRAFYNEQFF
16,TRBD2,NA,TRBJ2-7,TRBV4-3,TGCGCCAGCAGCCCCGGGACTAGCGGGATCTCCTACGAGCAGTACTTC,CASSPGTSGISYEQYF
13,NA,many,TRBJ2-3,TRBV29-1,TGCAGCGTCCGACAGGCGGCCGCAGATACGCAGTATTTT,CSVRQAAADTQYF
15,TRBD1,many,TRBJ1-1,TRBV27,TGTGCCAGCAGTTCAAGGACAGGGATAGGATCTGAAGCTTTCTTT,CASSSRTGIGSEAFF
12,TRBD1,few,TRBJ2-7,TRBV7-9,TGTGCCAGCAGCGACAGGGGAGGCGAGCAGTACTTC,CASSDRGGEQYF
13,NA,many,TRBJ2-7,TRBV29-1,TGCAGCGTTGTGGGCCCTTCCCTCTACGAGCAGTACTTC,CSVVGPSLYEQYF
16,TRBD2,many,TRBJ2-3,TRBV13,TGTGCCAGCAGCTTAGGCCTGTCGCTAAGCGGGAATACGCAGTATTTT,CASSLGLSLSGNTQYF
13,TRBD1,NA,TRBJ2-7,TRBV10-3,TGTGCCATTAGCACAACAGGGGGAGAGGAGCAGTACTTC,CAISTTGGEEQYF
13,TRBD2,NA,TRBJ2-1,TRBV25-1,TGTGCCAGCAGTGAGACTAGCCAGGATGAGCAGTTCTTC,CASSETSQDEQFF
15,TRBD1,few,TRBJ2-2,TRBV6-2/TRBV6-3,TGTGCCAGCAGTTTATCGACAGGGGCCACCGGGGAGCTGTTTTTT,CASSLSTGATGELFF
18,NA,many,TRBJ2-1,TRBV29-1,TGCAGCGTTGAATACGTGGGGCTTGAGCACGGCTCCTACAATGAGCAGTTCTTC,CSVEYVGLEHGSYNEQFF
17,TRBD2,NA,TRBJ2-1,TRBV5-5,TGTGCCAGCAGCTTCACCGGGGGACTAGCGGGAGGGGATGAGCAGTTCTTC,CASSFTGGLAGGDEQFF
13,NA,few,TRBJ1-2,TRBV10-2,TGCGCCAGCAGTGATCGGGGTGGAGATGGCTACACCTTC,CASSDRGGDGYTF
14,NA,many,TRBJ1-5,TRBV20-1,TGCAGTGCTAGAGGGGAGGTGTCGGCATCGGCCCAGCATTTT,CSARGEVSASAQHF
11,TRBD1,NA,TRBJ2-1,TRBV7-9,TGTGCCAGCAGCTTCGGGACAGGGTTTCTCTTC,CASSFGTGFLF
14,NA,few,TRBJ2-7,TRBV6-2/TRBV6-3,TGTGCCAGCAGCCCCACGGTGGTCTCCTACGAGCAGTACTTC,CASSPTVVSYEQYF
14,NA,NA,TRBJ2-2,TRBV19,TGTGCCAGTAGTAGCGTTGCGGACGGAGGGGAGCTGTTTTTT,CASSSVADGGELFF
15,NA,NA,TRBJ2-7,TRBV4-3,TGCGCCAGCAGCCAAGATTCCGGGGAATCCTACGAGCAGTACTTC,CASSQDSGESYEQYF
15,TRBD1,NA,TRBJ2-1,TRBV12-3/TRBV12-4,TGTGCCAGCAGTTCCGGACAGGGGGAAACAAATGAGCAGTTCTTC,CASSSGQGETNEQFF